The clone carrying this T cell receptor (beta chain) was counted at least ten times. The germline gene is not matched at one end of the junction; a read error may be the cause. Amplification yielded TCR beta CDR3 regions, with RNA transcripts as the source. TCR CDR3 underwent first-round RT-PCR with the HTBI primer set. TCRdb reanalysed the multiplex PCR reads using MiXCR and keeps one entry per CDR3 protein. This sample has 250,000 to 300,000 distinct CDR3 sequences, with approximately 16% found just once. These data belong to a study of T cells in Graves' hyperthyroidism and ophthalmopathy. Whole-study context: Peripheral blood was obtained at initial diagnosis, preceding any treatment.

The CDR3 has 13 amino acids. These patients, aged 18 to 65, had recently diagnosed hyperthyroidism lasting under 2 months. Pregnant or lactating patients were excluded, as were those with uncontrolled infection or other autoimmune disease. This clonotype was sampled from a woman aged 45-59 years with Graves' hyperthyroidism that later progressed to Graves' ophthalmopathy. V usage is TRBV12-3 or TRBV12-4 and J usage is TRBJ1-1, with D tentatively TRBD1 (5 bases). The specimen sequenced was blood. The DNA of the CDR3 is TGTGCCAGCAGTTTAGGGGGGAACGCTGAAGCTTTCTTT. It codes for CASSLGGNAEAFF.